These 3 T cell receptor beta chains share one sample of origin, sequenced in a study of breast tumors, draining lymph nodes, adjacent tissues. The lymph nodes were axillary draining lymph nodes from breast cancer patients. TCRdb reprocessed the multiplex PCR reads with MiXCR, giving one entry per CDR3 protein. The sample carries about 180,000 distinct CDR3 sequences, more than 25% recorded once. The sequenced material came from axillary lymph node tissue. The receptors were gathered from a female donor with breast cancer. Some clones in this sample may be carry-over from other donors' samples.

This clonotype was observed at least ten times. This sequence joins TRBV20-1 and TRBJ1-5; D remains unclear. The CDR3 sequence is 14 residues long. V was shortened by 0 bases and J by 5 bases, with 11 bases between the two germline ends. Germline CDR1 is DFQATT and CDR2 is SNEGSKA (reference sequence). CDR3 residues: CSARETSNYQPQHF. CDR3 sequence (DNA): TGCAGTGCTAGAGAGACCAGCAACTATCAGCCCCAGCATTTT.

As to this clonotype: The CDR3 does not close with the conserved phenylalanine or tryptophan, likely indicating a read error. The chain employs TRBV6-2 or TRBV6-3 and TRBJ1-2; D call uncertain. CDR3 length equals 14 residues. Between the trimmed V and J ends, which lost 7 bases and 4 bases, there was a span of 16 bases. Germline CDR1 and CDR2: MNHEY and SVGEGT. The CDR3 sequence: CASKAVGPSYGYTL. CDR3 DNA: TGTGCCAGCAAGGCGGTTGGACCCAGCTATGGCTACACCCTC.

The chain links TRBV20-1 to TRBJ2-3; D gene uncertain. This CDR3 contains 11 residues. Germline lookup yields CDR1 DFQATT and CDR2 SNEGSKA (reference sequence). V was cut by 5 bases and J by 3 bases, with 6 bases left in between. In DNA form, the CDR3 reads TGCAGTGCTTTTAAGACAGATACGCAGTATTTT. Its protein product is CSAFKTDTQYF.